The subject of this entry is one T cell receptor beta chain. Its antigen is not yet known. It has no much larger one-base neighbor in the sample; base qualities were not kept. The data are from a study of shared T cell receptors in the human thymus listed by TCRdb under 2021. Concerning the study at large: The study examined how self-reactive, shared T-cell receptor alpha chains are generated in the human thymus.

The CDR3 measures 15 amino acids from cysteine to phenylalanine. Left in the record is the CDR3 DNA by itself, 45 bases read in frame from the first base. The V and J ends are trimmed by 4 bases and 12 bases, leaving 25 bases between them. CDR1 and CDR2 (SGHDN, FVKESK) derive from the germline V gene. Library generation was performed with the immunoSEQ multiplex PCR assay. TCRdb mirrors the immuneACCESS table, restricted to in-frame sequences. Some clones are absent from its copies; in checked studies, under half trace to an unresolved V gene, and the reason for the others is unknown. The sample table contains about 660,000 clones; only one count was recorded for roughly 90% of them. 0.0085% to 0.012% of the sample goes to the ten largest clones. These sequences were also reported in another study, on human thymus T cells. The second study's paper adds: Immunologically healthy infants undergoing open corrective cardiac surgery for congenital heart defects in Finland were used as donors. Thymus tissue was obtained as surgical resects removed during corrective cardiac surgery. Both the thymic and the peripheral blood repertoires appeared to show biased V and J gene segment usage. According to the related research, thymic TCR repertoires were highly overlapping among unrelated individuals. TCR alpha and beta repertoires from roughly 8 infant thymus samples and four related peripheral blood samples were characterized in the study. Donor ages ranged from about 6 to 250 days, and the cohort comprised over 5 male and two female infants. Thymocytes were mechanically released from the tissue and were stored as pellets of about 9-33 million cells at -70 degrees C. A QIAsymphony instrument was used to extract genomic DNA from frozen cell pellets. The immunoSEQ multiplex PCR assay was used to amplify the TCRB and TCRAD loci from a standardized quantity of quality-controlled genomic DNA. The amplicons spanned the V(D)J region and were long enough to cover the CDR3 and allow V and J genes to be identified. The amplicons were sequenced on an Illumina platform via the commercial immunoSEQ service. Corrections for primer bias and sequencing errors followed previously described methods, while TCRAD and TCRB definitions were based on the IMGT database. Repertoires were analysed with immunoSEQ Analyzer 3.0 and VDJTools, covering basic statistics, V/J segment usage, diversity estimates, rarefaction and pairwise overlap. Diversity was estimated with Chao1, ChaoE, Efron-Thisted, Shannon and inverse Simpson indices, and also on datasets down-sampled to the smallest sample. Repertoire overlap was assessed by strict matching of CDR3 nucleotide sequence, V gene and J gene, and clustering was done by Jaccard-based multidimensional scaling. On average, thymus samples yielded about 730,000 unique TCRB clonotypes, whereas blood samples yielded some 85,000.

The sequencing sample was made of thymocytes. The rearrangement combines TRBV14 with TRBJ2-7; the best D guess is TRBD1, with 7 bases matching. This receptor was obtained from a boy under three years old with a congenital heart defect. Donor details come from another sample of the same person, matched by shared clones. The base sequence is TGTGCCAGCAGCCTCCTAGGGGGCGGGGACGTCGACCGGTACTTC. Translated, it reads CASSLLGGGDVDRYF.